This record looks at one T cell receptor beta chain sequence and its context. Its antigen is unidentified. The CDR3 loop spans 17 amino acids. V gave up 2 bases and J gave up 0 bases, with 14 bases separating them. CDR1 and CDR2 from the germline V gene are DFQATT and SNEGSKA (reference sequence). TCRdb itself ran the 5' RACE reads through MiXCR, one entry per CDR3 protein. The sample includes about 310,000 distinct CDR3 sequences, approximately 15% of them seen just once. These data are taken from a study of T-cell memory formation after mild COVID-19. Study results and limitations: Clones that got smaller from day 15 to 85 had even CD4/CD8, while clones growing later tipped toward CD4+. A second wave of clones peaked on day 37, and their SARS-CoV-2 specificity went unconfirmed. CD4+ contracting clones lay mainly in CM and EM, CD8+ ones in EMRA.

The chain is built from TRBV20-1 and TRBJ1-6; no clear D. The sample consisted of PBMCs or a T cell subset sorted from them (not recorded which). The source is a man aged 18 to 35 who had mild COVID-19 (a few samples of this study predate the infection). Cell type and time point are not known. In DNA form, the CDR3 reads TGCAGTGCTAGACCCACCCCGAGCGGCTCCTATAATTCACCCCTCCACTTT. Residues: CSARPTPSGSYNSPLHF.